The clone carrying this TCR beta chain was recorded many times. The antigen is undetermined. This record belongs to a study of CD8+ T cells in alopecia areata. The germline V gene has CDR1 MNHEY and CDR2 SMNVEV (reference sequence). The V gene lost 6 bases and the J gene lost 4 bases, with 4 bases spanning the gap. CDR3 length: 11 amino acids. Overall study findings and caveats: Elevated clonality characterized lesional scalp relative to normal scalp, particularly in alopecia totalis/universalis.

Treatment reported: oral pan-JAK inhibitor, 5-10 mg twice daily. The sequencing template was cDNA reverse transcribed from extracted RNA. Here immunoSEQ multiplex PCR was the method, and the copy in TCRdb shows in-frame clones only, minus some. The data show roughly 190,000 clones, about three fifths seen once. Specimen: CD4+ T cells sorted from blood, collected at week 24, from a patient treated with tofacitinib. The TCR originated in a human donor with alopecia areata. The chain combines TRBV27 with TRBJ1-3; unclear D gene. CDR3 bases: TGTGCCAGCAGATTAGGAAACACCATATATTTT. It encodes CASRLGNTIYF.